The rows below give T cell receptor beta chains drawn from one sample of a study of T cell changes during pregnancy in multiple sclerosis. Produced via immunoSEQ multiplex PCR; TCRdb's table is partial and in-frame only. The sample has approximately 100,000 clones, about 91% seen once. The input for sequencing was peripheral blood, taken in the second trimester of pregnancy. These receptors all come from a female donor with multiple sclerosis, enrolled in a pregnancy study. Each CDR3 is given without its conserved first and last residue. Fields, in order: clone size, J gene, V gene, D gene, CDR3 protein. The D gene is left open where the match is weak. Some rows mark clone size as missing; the rest say once, few, many or name a class of expanded clone.

-	TRBJ2-4	TRBV6-5	-	ASSPGQKNIQY
once	TRBJ2-6	TRBV25-1	TRBD1	ASSDPGTGLSGANVLT
-	TRBJ2-3	TRBV7-8	TRBD2	ASSLAGGRVTDTQY
-	TRBJ2-7	TRBV4-2	TRBD2	ASSQLTSGSPYEQY
-	TRBJ2-1	TRBV7-3	-	ASSHRPRGRSYNEQF
-	TRBJ2-7	TRBV5-1	-	ASSPGLANSYEQY
-	TRBJ2-7	TRBV7-2	TRBD1	ASSPRRGQGYEQY
few	TRBJ2-1	TRBV4-2	TRBD2	ASSQDGTTSGSSQF
-	TRBJ1-2	TRBV29-1	-	SVAGGGGYT
once	TRBJ2-5	TRBV4-2	-	ASSQEGGEGRRETQY
-	TRBJ2-3	TRBV9	TRBD1	ASRRGGGTGDTDTQY
-	TRBJ2-7	TRBV6-5	-	ASSFKGEQY
once	TRBJ1-5	TRBV5-1	TRBD1	ASSLGDRTNQPQH
many	TRBJ2-3	TRBV7-2	TRBD1	ASSFTGGVADTQY
-	TRBJ1-5	TRBV7-2	-	ASSRYFNQPQH
-	TRBJ2-1	TRBV6-5	-	ASSPPGGRTGEQF
-	TRBJ2-4	TRBV27	TRBD2	ASRSSAGGGSKNIQY
-	TRBJ2-5	TRBV11-3	TRBD2	ASSSGLAGGEETQY
-	TRBJ1-2	TRBV10-3	-	AISDPLQYGYT
-	TRBJ2-3	TRBV9	TRBD2	ASSVDPRLAGSPQY
-	TRBJ1-5	TRBV28	-	ASSLRQAPGGQPQH
-	TRBJ1-2	TRBV28	TRBD1	ASSSVGTARYGYT
-	TRBJ2-2	TRBV30	TRBD2	AWSIRTSGLNTGELF
-	TRBJ2-5	TRBV9	TRBD1	ASSAGTGGGETQY
-	TRBJ1-1	TRBV6-1	-	ASRGAGQVGGEAF
-	TRBJ2-5	TRBV30	-	AWSDGKGAPSQETQY
-	TRBJ1-4	TRBV6-6	TRBD1	ASSYPTGRKEKLF
once	TRBJ1-2	TRBV5-4	-	ASSDQIGGVDGYT
-	TRBJ2-2	TRBV19	-	ASSLRWETGELF